The 6 T cell receptor beta chains in this list originate from one sample, sequenced in a study of blood T cell repertoires in COVID-19. The data were produced by immunoSEQ multiplex PCR, yet TCRdb's version contains in-frame clones alone and is incomplete. The table shows about 270,000 clones, with 85% to 90% occurring only once. Sequencing was done on a sample of PBMCs or T cells enriched from blood (not recorded which). Receptors were obtained from a woman aged 25 to 39 with acute COVID-19.

The chain links TRBV3-1 (or the pseudogene TRBV3-2) to TRBJ2-4, with TRBD2 matching over 8 bases. CDR3 length: 18 residues. Trimming took 4 bases from V and 0 from J; bases not matched to a gene: 11. Germline V CDR1 and CDR2: LGHDT, YNNKEL (reference sequence). CDR3 region: CASSPLSGDPLAKNIQYF. DNA for the CDR3: TGTGCCAGCAGCCCGCTTAGCGGGGACCCACTAGCCAAAAACATTCAGTACTTC.

The chain has TRBV24-1 and TRBJ2-1, with TRBD1 identical over 9 bases. This CDR3 is 14 amino acids long. Per germline, CDR1 KGHDR and CDR2 SFDVKD. The V and J ends lost 5 bases and 5 bases, in that order; junction bases with no gene match: 3. The CDR3 region is CATSARTGDNEQFF. Written as DNA, the CDR3 is TGTGCCACCAGTGCCCGGACAGGGGACAATGAGCAGTTCTTC.

The CDR3 nucleotides read TGTGCCAGCAGTTTATGGGGGGGCGAGCAGTACTTC. Its protein product is CASSLWGGEQYF. The chain joins TRBV27 to TRBJ2-7, with 7 bases identical to TRBD2. The CDR3 is 12 amino acids. The germline V gene has CDR1 MNHEY and CDR2 SMNVEV (reference sequence). V was pared by 1 base and J by 6 bases, with 0 bases of the junction left unmatched.

V is TRBV5-8 and J is TRBJ1-5, with 11 bases matching TRBD1. Trimming cost V 4 bases and J 6 bases; bases outside gene matches: 6. Germline CDR1 reads SGHTS; CDR2 reads YDEGEE. CDR3 length: 15 residues. Written as DNA, the CDR3 is TGTGCCAGCAGCGACGAGGACAGGGGGCTTCAGCCCCAGCATTTT. Protein product: CASSDEDRGLQPQHF.

This chain joins TRBV2 and TRBJ2-7, with D possibly TRBD2 on 6 matching bases. The CDR3 is 14 amino acids. Germline V CDR1 and CDR2: SNHLY, FYNNEI. Trimming stripped 5 bases from V and 3 bases from J, with 14 bases between. CDR3 sequence: CASSSGEGVYEQYF. The CDR3 nucleotides read TGTGCCAGCAGTTCGGGGGAAGGGGTCTACGAGCAGTACTTC.

This clone was counted between two and nine times. This sequence joins TRBV11-2 and TRBJ1-1; tentatively, D is TRBD1 (6 bases). Germline-derived CDR1 and CDR2 are SGHAT and FQNNGV. CDR3 length: 14 residues. The germline V and J ends were trimmed by 5 bases and 6 bases, with 16 bases remaining between them. The CDR3 DNA reads as TGTGCCAGCAGCGCCGGGGGGGGCCGCCCTGAAGCTTTCTTT. It translates to CASSAGGGRPEAFF.